The 16 T cell receptor beta chains reported below all come from one sample, sequenced in a study of CD8 T cells in Susac syndrome. Random hexamers were used to reverse transcribe an amount of about 0.45 to 1 ug RNA. TCRdb independently ran MiXCR on the immunoSEQ multiplex PCR reads; one entry per CDR3 protein. The sample has about 280,000 distinct CDR3 sequences; 70% to 90% are singletons. Input material: CD8+ T cells from PBMCs. These receptor sequences come from a human donor with multiple sclerosis.

The chain employs TRBV27 and TRBJ2-5; D remains ambiguous. The CDR3 has 13 amino acids. V shed 2 bases and J shed 4 bases, with 8 bases lying between them. The germline V gene has CDR1 MNHEY and CDR2 SMNVEV (reference sequence). CDR3 sequence (DNA): TGTGCCAGCAGTTTACCCGGTCGAGAGACCCAGTACTTC. This sequence encodes CASSLPGRETQYF.

Only one count was recorded for this clonotype. J is TRBJ1-6 and V is TRBV28; TRBD1 aligns across 7 bases. This CDR3 contains 15 residues. J was trimmed by 13 bases and V by 1 base; bases with no gene match: 10. CDR1 is MDHEN and CDR2 is SYDVKM in the germline V gene. The CDR3 is CASSLLTDRRGPLHF. Here the CDR3 DNA reads TGTGCCAGCAGTTTATTGACGGACCGCAGGGGGCCCCTCCACTTT.

The rearrangement joins TRBV29-1 to TRBJ2-7; 7 bases map to TRBD2. The CDR3 has 14 residues. The germline V gene has CDR1 SQVTM and CDR2 ANQGSEA. After removal of 3 bases from V and 4 bases from J, the junction contained 9 bases not matched to a gene. CDR3: CSVETRDYTYEQYF. CDR3 nucleotide sequence: TGCAGCGTTGAGACCCGGGACTATACTTACGAGCAGTACTTC.

This chain links TRBV21-1 with TRBJ2-7; the table assigns TRBD2, which was not confirmed against the DNA. TRBV21-1 is annotated as a pseudogene. The CDR3 covers 18 residues. Here the CDR3 reads CASSKALSYGGGGGEQYF. DNA for the CDR3: TGTGCCAGCAGCAAAGCGCTGTCGTACGGGGGAGGAGGCGGGGAGCAGTACTTC.

This clonotype was detected once. The chain is built from TRBV6-5 and TRBJ2-1; D gene uncertain. This CDR3 is built from 14 residues. Germline assignment: CDR1 MNHEY and CDR2 SVGAGI. Trimming took off 0 bases at V and 6 bases at J, with 9 bases between the two ends. CDR3 region: CASSYSNARNEQFF. The DNA of the CDR3 is TGTGCCAGCAGTTACTCGAACGCACGCAATGAGCAGTTCTTC.

V and J are TRBV28 and TRBJ2-1; 13 bases match TRBD2. This CDR3 has 19 amino acids. Unmatched junction bases numbered 14, after V lost 7 bases and J lost 2 bases. Per the germline V gene, CDR1 is MDHEN and CDR2 is SYDVKM. CDR3 residues: CASNSPGLAGRLAYNEQFF. The CDR3 nucleotides are TGTGCCAGCAACAGTCCGGGACTAGCGGGACGCCTTGCCTACAATGAGCAGTTCTTC.

The chain links TRBV20-1 to TRBJ1-3; D is ambiguous. Trimming left V 0 bases short and J 4 bases short, with 13 bases between. The CDR3 is made up of 15 amino acids. From germline, CDR1 is DFQATT and CDR2 SNEGSKA (reference sequence). The CDR3 loop reads CSAREGRYTGNTIYF. CDR3 nucleotides: TGCAGTGCTAGAGAGGGCAGGTATACCGGAAACACCATATATTTT.

The V gene is TRBV7-9, the J gene TRBJ1-2; perhaps TRBD1 as D (5 bases). CDR1 and CDR2 from the germline V gene are SEHNR and FQNEAQ (reference sequence). Between the trimmed V and J ends, which lost 5 bases and 5 bases, there was a span of 12 bases. The CDR3 is made up of 13 amino acids. CDR3 sequence (DNA): TGTGCCAGCAGCGGATCTAGGGGTTATGGCTACACCTTC. This translates into CASSGSRGYGYTF.

The J gene is TRBJ2-1, the V gene TRBV12-5; TRBD2 agrees at 9 bases. This CDR3 comprises 15 residues. V lost 4 bases, J lost 3 bases, and 4 bases stayed unmatched. CDR1 is LGHNT, CDR2 FRNRAP, per germline. The CDR3 nucleotides are TGTGCTAGTGGTTCGGGGACTAGCAGCTACAATGAGCAGTTCTTC. Amino acid sequence: CASGSGTSSYNEQFF.

Note on this clonotype: An end of the junction does not agree with germline; a read error may underlie this. The gene calls are TRBV29-1 and TRBJ2-1, with a tentative D call TRBD2 (5 bases). The CDR3 consists of 14 residues. In germline, CDR1 is SQVTM, CDR2 ANQGSEA. This CDR3 reads CGVEPGTARDEQFF. For the CDR3, the DNA is TGCGGCGTTGAACCGGGAACCGCCCGCGATGAGCAGTTCTTC.

This chain links TRBV3-1 with TRBJ1-1; no clear D gene. V lost 3 bases to trimming and J lost 0 bases, with 5 bases between them. From germline, CDR1 is LGHDT and CDR2 YNNKEL (reference sequence). This CDR3 is 13 amino acids long. The CDR3 DNA sequence: TGTGCCAGCAGCCACTCTTTGAACACTGAAGCTTTCTTT. Amino acid sequence: CASSHSLNTEAFF. The full variable domain, in which reference TRBV3-1 and TRBJ1-1 provide the parts outside the CDR3, is DTAVSQTPKYLVTQMGNDKSIKCEQNLGHDTMYWYKQDSKKFLKIMFSYNNKELIINETVPNRFSPKSPDKAHLNLHINSLELGDSAVYFCASSHSLNTEAFFGQGTRLTVV.

The DNA for the CDR3 is TGTGCCAGCTCCCCCAGCGGGAGTACCTACAATGAGCAGTTCTTC. Protein sequence: CASSPSGSTYNEQFF. The V gene is TRBV19, the J gene TRBJ2-1; the match to TRBD2 covers 8 bases. There are 15 residues in the CDR3. With 9 bases clipped from V and 2 bases from J, the junction kept 9 bases outside the gene matches. Germline V gene sequence: CDR1 LNHDA, CDR2 SQIVND (reference sequence).

V and J are TRBV2 and TRBJ2-5; D is uncertain. The germline gives CDR1 SNHLY, CDR2 FYNNEI. The CDR3 has 12 residues. V gave up 2 bases and J gave up 4 bases, with 5 bases separating them. The CDR3 region is CASSEPRETQYF. CDR3 DNA: TGTGCCAGCAGTGAACCTAGAGAGACCCAGTACTTC.

The chain combines TRBV19 with TRBJ2-1; weak D call: TRBD1 (5 bases). CDR3 length equals 13 residues. V was trimmed by 5 bases and J by 4 bases, leaving 9 bases between them. Per germline, CDR1 LNHDA and CDR2 SQIVND (reference sequence). Here the CDR3 reads CASSSTVYNEQFF. The CDR3 DNA is TGTGCCAGTAGTTCGACAGTGTACAATGAGCAGTTCTTC.

This clonotype was seen once. The genes are TRBV5-5 and TRBJ1-1, with D possibly matching TRBD1 (6 bases). The CDR3 contains 18 residues. Trimming shortened V by 1 base and J by 1 base, and 20 bases separated the two germline ends. The germline V gene encodes CDR1 SGHKS and CDR2 YYEKEE (reference sequence). The CDR3 here is CASSLRLIQGGTNTEAFF. The CDR3, as DNA: TGTGCCAGCAGCTTGAGGTTGATACAGGGCGGAACGAACACTGAAGCTTTCTTT.

The J gene is TRBJ2-7, the V gene TRBV28, with 15 positions matching TRBD2. CDR1 is MDHEN, CDR2 SYDVKM, per germline. This CDR3 has 18 residues. V gave up 4 bases and J gave up 2 bases; unmatched junction bases: 9. CDR3 in DNA: TGTGCCAGCAGTTCCCCGGGACTAGCGGGAGGCCCCACCTACGAGCAGTACTTC. Translation gives CASSSPGLAGGPTYEQYF.